A single sample gave rise to the 13 T cell receptor delta chains below, sequenced in a study of γδ T cells in repeated Plasmodium falciparum infection. Gammadelta T cells were flow-sorted from PBMC into Vgamma9/Vdelta2+ and Vdelta2-negative populations for bulk analysis. TCRdb re-processed the multiplex PCR reads using CATT. The sample consists of over 45,000 delta-chain clones, over 1.5% of them appearing once. The sample taken for sequencing was gamma-delta T cells from blood. These receptors all come from a pool of human donors (malaria-infected and uninfected, not separated).

With regard to this clone: The protein given by TCRdb reflects a much larger clone and differs at residue 3 from this DNA's translation, likely from a read error; the protein shown is the DNA's translation. The J gene is TRDJ3, the V gene TRDV1; 10 nucleotides match TRDD3. TCRdb offers no J gene call, so here the DNA was matched to germline to obtain one. There are 25 residues in the CDR3. CDR1 TSWWSYY and CDR2 QGS come from the germline V gene. CDR3 sequence reads: CAIGELGTLLSLGDRSSWDTRQMFF. CDR3 nucleotide sequence: TGTGCTATTGGGGAACTAGGGACTTTACTATCACTGGGGGATCGTAGCTCCTGGGACACCCGACAGATGTTTTTC.

To note about this clone: This DNA's translation differs at residue 8 from TCRdb's protein, which comes from a much larger clone; a read error is likely, and the protein shown is translated from the DNA. The rearrangement links TRDV1 to TRDJ1, with 7 bases identical to TRDD3. In the absence of a J gene in TCRdb, the DNA was matched to germline to assign it here. CDR3 length: 19 residues. Trimming removed 1 base from V and 0 bases from J; junction bases left unmatched: 14. Germline assignment: CDR1 TSWWSYY and CDR2 QGS. The CDR3 sequence is CALGEPMFPLGVDTDKLIF. The CDR3 region has the DNA TGTGCTCTTGGGGAACCTATGTTCCCCCTGGGGGTCGACACCGATAAACTCATCTTT.

This clone was recorded many times. Other DNA sequences in this specimen translate into the identical CDR3. The V and J genes are TRDV1 and TRDJ1; TRDD3 matches at 10 bases. Germline CDR1 TSWWSYY, CDR2 QGS. V dropped 1 base and J dropped 4; count of bases not matched to a gene: 15. The CDR3 runs 19 residues. The CDR3 region is CALGERTPLGDIPIDKLIF. In DNA form, the CDR3 reads TGTGCTCTTGGGGAACGTACGCCTCTGGGGGATATCCCCATCGATAAACTCATCTTT.

This clone was recorded a few times. The protein held in TCRdb is that of a much larger clone and does not match this DNA's translation at residue 17, likely because of a read error; the protein shown is translated from the DNA. CDR3 loop: CALGETKGYVLDTDKLFF. CDR3 nucleotide sequence: TGTGCTCTTGGGGAAACAAAGGGATACGTTCTTGACACCGATAAACTCTTCTTT. The chain has TRDV1 and TRDJ2, with 8 bases identical to TRDD3. TCRdb offers no J gene call, so here the DNA was matched to germline to obtain one. The germline V gene has CDR1 TSWWSYY and CDR2 QGS. The CDR3 extends over 18 amino acids. The trim removed 2 bases at V and 12 bases at J, leaving 20 bases unmatched.

This clone was found many times. A single base separates this from a much larger clone, so it may be a read error. The sample carries other DNA sequences with the same CDR3. V and J are TRDV1 and TRDJ1, with 9 bases that match TRDD2. No J gene is reported in TCRdb; it was inferred here by comparing the DNA with germline. Germline assignment: CDR1 TSWWSYY and CDR2 QGS. The CDR3 runs to 24 residues. V lost 3 bases to trimming and J lost 0 bases; unmatched junction nucleotides: 29. CDR3 amino acids: CALGDALPSYQVLGDFGYTDKLIF. In nucleotides, the CDR3 is TGTGCTCTTGGGGATGCGCTTCCTTCCTACCAGGTACTGGGTGACTTCGGGTACACCGATAAACTCATCTTT.

Remarks on this clone: The TCRdb protein, from a much larger clone, departs from this DNA's translation at residue 10, likely by read error; the protein shown derives from the DNA. J is TRDJ1 and V is TRDV1; D is unresolved. Matching the DNA to germline supplied the J gene, which TCRdb does not give. Germline V CDR1 and CDR2: TSWWSYY, QGS. The CDR3 length is 17 residues. The V and J ends lost 4 bases and 0 bases respectively, with 18 bases between them. CDR3 residues: CALGGPSLVSYTDKLIF. CDR3 nucleotide sequence: TGTGCTCTTGGGGGACCTAGCTTAGTGTCGTACACCGATAAACTCATCTTT.

This clone was counted ten times or more. This probably arose from a read error, given a far larger clone one base away. The sample has other DNA sequences that encode this CDR3 too. The rearrangement joins TRDV3 to TRDJ1, with D uncertain. The length of the CDR3 is 16 residues. V was clipped by 0 bases and J by 0 bases, with 17 bases between them. The germline V gene has CDR1 TVYSNPD and CDR2 GDNSRS (reference sequence). CDR3 region: CAFRHLSWQYTDKLIF. Here the CDR3 DNA reads TGTGCCTTTAGGCACCTGTCCTGGCAGTACACCGATAAACTCATCTTT.

This clone was counted between two and nine times. A far larger clone differs by one base, so this is likely a read error. Other DNA variants within this sample encode the same CDR3. CDR3 nucleotides: TGTGCTCTTGGGGACGTGGTTCCTACGCTACTGGGGGCCCCCGATAAACTCATCTTT. This translates into CALGDVVPTLLGAPDKLIF. This chain connects TRDV1 to TRDJ1; tentatively, D is TRDD3 (8 bases). TCRdb leaves out the J gene; it was filled in here by matching the DNA to germline. CDR3 size: 19 residues. V was pared by 3 bases and J by 3 bases, with 26 bases between. CDR1 TSWWSYY and CDR2 QGS come from the germline V gene.

With respect to this clone: A far larger clone is one nucleotide away, so this likely arose from a read error. The same CDR3 can be traced to other DNA sequences in this sample. DNA of the CDR3: TGTGCCTGTGACGTACTGGGGGCTCCGTACACCGATAAGCTCATCTTT. This encodes CACDVLGAPYTDKLIF. The J gene was not called, though the V gene is TRDV2; the D call in the table, TRDD3, was not verified against the DNA. Per the germline V gene, CDR1 is GEAIGNYY and CDR2 is EKD. CDR3 length: 16 amino acids.

The table lists this clone with many counts. The chain has TRDV1 and TRDJ2, with 13 bases fitting TRDD3. Germline CDR1 reads TSWWSYY; CDR2 reads QGS. Trimming cost V 4 bases and J 4 bases; bases outside gene matches: 24. The CDR3 covers 23 residues. This CDR3 reads CALGGFIHYFEYWGIRGTAQLFF. Here the CDR3 DNA reads TGTGCTCTTGGGGGATTCATACATTACTTTGAGTACTGGGGGATACGAGGGACAGCACAACTCTTCTTT.

There are a few counts of this clone. TCRdb's entry gives the protein of a much larger clone, which mismatches this DNA's translation at residue 4, likely from a read error; the protein reported here is translated from the DNA. This chain links TRDV2 with TRDJ1, with 8 bases aligning to TRDD3. TCRdb does not report a J gene; here it was assigned by matching the DNA to germline references. Germline assignment: CDR1 GEAIGNYY and CDR2 EKD. The CDR3 length is 19 residues. The CDR3 sequence is CACGTVLTWGNENTDKLIF. The CDR3 nucleotides are TGTGCCTGTGGCACCGTCTTAACCTGGGGGAATGAAAACACCGATAAACTCATCTTT.

Ten or more counts support this clone. This chain connects TRDV1 to TRDJ1, with 11 bases lining up with TRDD3. Germline trimming cut 0 bases from V and 9 bases from J; bases unmatched to any gene: 9. Germline loops: CDR1 TSWWSYY, CDR2 QGS. The CDR3 has 16 amino acids. This CDR3 reads CALGELVPWGIRELIF. Here the CDR3 DNA reads TGTGCTCTTGGGGAACTAGTACCGTGGGGGATACGGGAACTCATCTTT.

This clone has only a few counts. TCRdb records a much larger clone's protein for this DNA, with a difference at residue 18 that likely arises from a read error; the protein given is the translation of the DNA. The V gene is TRDV1; the J gene was not called; the D call of TRDD3 is as the table states it, not checked on the DNA. The CDR3 extends over 20 amino acids. Germline V gives CDR1 TSWWSYY, CDR2 QGS. CDR3: CALGELVWGILLPNTDKPIF. The CDR3 bases are TGTGCTCTTGGGGAATTGGTCTGGGGGATACTCCTCCCTAACACCGATAAACCCATCTTT.